A selection of T cell receptor beta chains follows, all from one sample in a study of T cells in Graves' hyperthyroidism and ophthalmopathy. TCRdb analysed the multiplex PCR reads with MiXCR anew, one entry per CDR3 protein. The table has approximately 220,000 distinct CDR3 sequences, around 20% seen once; the top ten hold just under 45%. The sequencing sample was made of blood. The source of these receptors is a man aged 40-49 years with Graves' hyperthyroidism. CDR3s include the opening cysteine and the closing phenylalanine or tryptophan. The D gene is left open where the match is weak. A row's size may be missing; if present it is once, few, many or a size class.

NA NA TRBJ1-2 TRBV19 CASSRRPPNYGYTF TGTGCCAGTAGTCGTCGACCGCCTAACTATGGCTACACCTTC
TRBD1 NA TRBJ1-1 TRBV11-2 CASSSMDRGSAFF TGTGCCAGCAGCTCGATGGACAGGGGGAGTGCTTTCTTT
NA NA TRBJ1-1 TRBV20-1 CSARDRRVPRAFF TGCAGTGCTAGAGATCGTAGGGTACCACGGGCTTTCTTT
NA NA TRBJ1-2 TRBV6-5 CASSYSGRMDYGYTF TGTGCCAGCAGTTACTCTGGGCGTATGGACTATGGCTACACCTTC
NA NA TRBJ2-1 TRBV10-3 CAISGNSEHNEQFF TGTGCCATCAGTGGAAATAGCGAGCACAATGAGCAGTTCTTC
NA many TRBJ2-7 TRBV20-1 CSARTSFLGSYEQYF TGCAGTGCTAGAACTAGCTTCTTGGGATCCTACGAGCAGTACTTC
TRBD2 NA TRBJ2-5 TRBV6-5 CASSHSRGRAETQYF TGTGCCAGCAGTCACTCTCGGGGGAGGGCGGAGACCCAGTACTTC
NA few TRBJ1-2 TRBV27 CASRQSGVGGYTF TGTGCCAGCAGGCAATCGGGGGTGGGTGGCTACACCTTC
NA NA TRBJ2-7 TRBV5-1 CASSFWAGLSYEQYF TGCGCCAGCAGCTTCTGGGCGGGGCTCTCCTACGAGCAGTACTTC
TRBD1 many TRBJ2-7 TRBV18 CASSPHGQGTYEQYF TGTGCCAGCTCACCCCACGGACAGGGGACCTACGAGCAGTACTTC
NA many TRBJ2-5 TRBV15 CATSPRTRRGETQYF TGTGCCACCAGCCCTAGGACAAGGCGGGGAGAGACCCAGTACTTC
TRBD1 NA TRBJ1-1 TRBV15 CATSRDMGEGALNTEAFF TGTGCCACCAGCAGAGATATGGGAGAGGGGGCCTTGAACACTGAAGCTTTCTTT
NA many TRBJ2-3 TRBV9 CASSVPSTDTQYF TGTGCCAGCAGCGTCCCTAGCACAGATACGCAGTATTTT
NA many TRBJ2-2 TRBV7-2 CASSLVRTGELFF TGTGCCAGCAGCTTAGTCCGGACAGGGGAGCTGTTTTTT
NA many TRBJ2-5 TRBV20-1 CSAMGTSGQETQYF TGCAGTGCTATGGGAACATCGGGCCAAGAGACCCAGTACTTC
TRBD1 few TRBJ1-1 TRBV7-2 CASSFGTGSTEAFF TGTGCCAGCAGCTTCGGGACAGGGAGCACTGAAGCTTTCTTT
NA many TRBJ1-1 TRBV19 CASSPGPRSLNTEAFF TGTGCCAGTAGTCCCGGACCGAGATCCTTGAACACTGAAGCTTTCTTT
NA few TRBJ2-6 TRBV29-1 CSVEAPTGPPGANVLTF TGCAGCGTTGAAGCCCCAACAGGACCCCCTGGGGCCAACGTCCTGACTTTC
NA NA TRBJ2-7 TRBV5-5 CASSFQGMYEQYF TGTGCCAGCAGCTTTCAGGGGATGTACGAGCAGTACTTC
NA few TRBJ2-1 TRBV20-1 CSALITKSSYNEQFF TGCAGTGCTCTGATAACGAAAAGCTCCTACAATGAGCAGTTCTTC
TRBD2 few TRBJ2-1 TRBV7-9 CASRTGTSGGRSYNEQFF TGTGCCAGCAGAACCGGGACTAGCGGGGGACGCTCCTACAATGAGCAGTTCTTC
TRBD1 NA TRBJ1-6 TRBV28 CASRYDRGKISSYNSPLHF TGTGCCAGCAGATACGACAGGGGCAAAATATCGTCCTATAATTCACCCCTCCACTTT
TRBD1 many TRBJ2-3 TRBV2 CASSGQPGTATQYF TGTGCCAGCAGTGGACAACCCGGGACAGCTACGCAGTATTTT
TRBD2 many TRBJ2-4 TRBV7-2 CASSSGTSAGIQYF TGTGCCAGCAGCTCCGGGACTAGCGCGGGCATTCAGTACTTC
NA many TRBJ2-1 TRBV7-8 CASSLGRGSSYNEQFF TGTGCCAGCAGCTTAGGGCGTGGGTCCTCCTACAATGAGCAGTTCTTC
NA NA TRBJ1-5 TRBV6-2/TRBV6-3 CARGGQPQHF TGTGCCAGGGGAGGTCAGCCCCAGCATTTT
TRBD1 many TRBJ2-5 TRBV2 CASRDRTGQETQYF TGTGCCAGCAGAGACCGGACAGGTCAAGAGACCCAGTACTTC
NA many TRBJ2-5 TRBV20-1 CSASSETQYF TGCAGTGCTAGTTCCGAGACCCAGTACTTC
NA NA TRBJ2-1 TRBV6-2/TRBV6-3 CASSRTQGSYNEQFF TGTGCCAGCAGTCGGACCCAGGGCTCCTACAATGAGCAGTTCTTC
NA many TRBJ2-1 TRBV20-1 CSARDSVTVYNEQFF TGCAGTGCTAGAGATTCGGTGACCGTTTACAATGAGCAGTTCTTC
TRBD1 few TRBJ1-2 TRBV7-9 CASSLAAAGGSYGYTF TGTGCCAGCAGCTTAGCCGCGGCAGGGGGCAGCTATGGCTACACCTTC
TRBD2 many TRBJ2-7 TRBV20-1 CSASVAGFYEQYF TGCAGTGCTTCCGTAGCGGGGTTCTACGAGCAGTACTTC
TRBD2 NA TRBJ2-7 TRBV7-2 CASSRIRGGAEQYF TGTGCCAGCAGCAGAATCCGCGGGGGGGCGGAGCAGTACTTC
TRBD1 many TRBJ2-5 TRBV24-1 CATNDRGQETQYF TGTGCCACCAACGACAGGGGGCAAGAGACCCAGTACTTC
NA NA TRBJ1-6 TRBV20-1 CSARNSRRNSPLHF TGCAGTGCTAGAAACTCCAGGAGAAATTCACCCCTCCACTTT
NA NA TRBJ2-3 TRBV18 CASSRTRGTDTQYF TGTGCCAGCTCGCGGACTCGGGGCACAGATACGCAGTATTTT
NA NA TRBJ1-5 TRBV28 CASSMWGRGNQPQHF TGTGCCAGCAGTATGTGGGGACGAGGCAATCAGCCCCAGCATTTT
NA many TRBJ2-5 TRBV28 CASSIRDTRKFYF TGTGCCAGCAGTATCCGGGACACCAGGAAGTTTTACTTC
TRBD1 many TRBJ1-5 TRBV5-1 CASSLGTGADSNQPQHF TGCGCCAGCAGCTTGGGGACAGGGGCCGATAGCAATCAGCCCCAGCATTTT
NA many TRBJ1-2 TRBV13 CASSLGRPPLDYGYTF TGTGCCAGCAGCTTAGGCAGGCCTCCATTAGACTATGGCTACACCTTC
TRBD1 many TRBJ1-5 TRBV10-3 CAISAGTGGQPQHF TGTGCCATCAGTGCGGGGACAGGGGGCCAGCCCCAGCATTTT
TRBD2 NA TRBJ2-1 TRBV18 CASSQREEYNEQFF TGTGCCAGCTCACAGCGGGAGGAATACAATGAGCAGTTCTTC
NA many TRBJ1-1 TRBV2 CASRHQNTEAFF TGTGCCAGCAGACATCAGAACACTGAAGCTTTCTTT
NA many TRBJ1-4 TRBV7-2 CASSLNPPGNIVFWKLFF TGTGCCAGCAGCTTAAACCCCCCGGGGAATATAGTGTTTTGGAAACTGTTTTTT
TRBD1 few TRBJ1-5 TRBV6-2/TRBV6-3 CASSITGTGLHQPQHF TGTGCCAGCAGTATCACCGGGACAGGGCTGCATCAGCCCCAGCATTTT
TRBD2 NA TRBJ2-3 TRBV10-3 CAIWGGVITDTQYF TGTGCCATCTGGGGGGGGGTTATAACAGATACGCAGTATTTT